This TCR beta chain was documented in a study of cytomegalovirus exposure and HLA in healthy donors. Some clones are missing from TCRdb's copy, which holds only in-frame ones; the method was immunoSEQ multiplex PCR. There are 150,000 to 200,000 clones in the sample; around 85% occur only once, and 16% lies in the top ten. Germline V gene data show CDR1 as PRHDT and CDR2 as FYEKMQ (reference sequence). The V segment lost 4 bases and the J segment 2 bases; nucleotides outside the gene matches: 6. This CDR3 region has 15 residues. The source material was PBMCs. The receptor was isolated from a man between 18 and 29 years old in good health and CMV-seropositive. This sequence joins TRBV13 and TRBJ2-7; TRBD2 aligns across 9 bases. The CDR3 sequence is CASSSSGGRAYEQYF. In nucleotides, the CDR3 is TGTGCCAGCAGCTCCTCGGGCGGGAGGGCCTACGAGCAGTACTTC.